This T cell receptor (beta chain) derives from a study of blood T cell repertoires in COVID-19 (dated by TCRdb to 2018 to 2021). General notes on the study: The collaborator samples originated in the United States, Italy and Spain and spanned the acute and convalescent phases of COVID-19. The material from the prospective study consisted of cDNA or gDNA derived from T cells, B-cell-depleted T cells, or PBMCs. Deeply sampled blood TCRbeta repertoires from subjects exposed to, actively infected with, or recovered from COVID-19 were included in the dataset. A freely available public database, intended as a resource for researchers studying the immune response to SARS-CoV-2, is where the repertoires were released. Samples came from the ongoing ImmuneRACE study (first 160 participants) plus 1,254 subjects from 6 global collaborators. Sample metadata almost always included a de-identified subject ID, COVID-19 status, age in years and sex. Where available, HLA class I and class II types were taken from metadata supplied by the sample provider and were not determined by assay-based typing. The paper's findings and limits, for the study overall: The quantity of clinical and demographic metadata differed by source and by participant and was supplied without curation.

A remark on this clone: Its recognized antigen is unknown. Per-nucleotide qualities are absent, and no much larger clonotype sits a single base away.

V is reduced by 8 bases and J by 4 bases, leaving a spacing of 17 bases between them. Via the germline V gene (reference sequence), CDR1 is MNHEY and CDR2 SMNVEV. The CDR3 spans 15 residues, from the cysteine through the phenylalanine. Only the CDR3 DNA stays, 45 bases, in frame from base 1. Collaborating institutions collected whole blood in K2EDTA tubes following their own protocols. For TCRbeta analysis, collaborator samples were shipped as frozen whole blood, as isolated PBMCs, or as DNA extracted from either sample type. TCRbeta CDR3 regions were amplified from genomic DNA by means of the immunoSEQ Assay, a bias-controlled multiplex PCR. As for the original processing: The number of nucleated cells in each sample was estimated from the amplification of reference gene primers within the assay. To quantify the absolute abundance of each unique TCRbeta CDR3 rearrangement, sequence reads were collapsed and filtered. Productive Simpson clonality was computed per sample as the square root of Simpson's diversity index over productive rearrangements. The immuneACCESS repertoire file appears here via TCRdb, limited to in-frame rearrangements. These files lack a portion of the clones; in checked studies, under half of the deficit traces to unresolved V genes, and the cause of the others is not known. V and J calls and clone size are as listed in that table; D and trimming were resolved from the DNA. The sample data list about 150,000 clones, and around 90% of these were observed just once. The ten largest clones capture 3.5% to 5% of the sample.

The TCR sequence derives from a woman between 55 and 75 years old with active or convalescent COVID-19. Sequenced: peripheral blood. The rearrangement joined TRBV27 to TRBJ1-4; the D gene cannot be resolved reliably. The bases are TGTGCCAGCCGTTACGGCGGGTCCAATAATGAAAAACTGTTTTTT. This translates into CASRYGGSNNEKLFF.